The 19 T cell receptor beta chains listed next were all sequenced from one sample in a study of T-cell memory formation after mild COVID-19. TCRdb ran MiXCR on the 5' RACE reads and lists one entry per CDR3 protein. Altogether 200,000 or so distinct CDR3 sequences are present, around 16% being singletons, with the ten largest covering 2% to 2.5%. The material sequenced was PBMCs or a T cell subset sorted from them (not recorded which). The receptors were sampled from an adult woman who had mild COVID-19 (a few samples of this study predate the infection). Cell type and time point are not known.

Only a few counts were recorded for this clonotype. The chain joins TRBV19 to TRBJ1-5, with 9 positions matching TRBD1. This CDR3 has 14 amino acids. V shed 5 bases and J 4 bases; nucleotides not matched to a gene: 3. Germline-derived CDR1 and CDR2 are LNHDA and SQIVND (reference sequence). The CDR3 region is CASSPGQGNQPQHF. The CDR3, as DNA: TGTGCCAGTAGTCCGGGACAGGGTAATCAGCCCCAGCATTTT.

The rearrangement links TRBV6-5 to TRBJ2-3, with 8 bases identical to TRBD2. The CDR3 totals 17 residues. V was clipped by 6 bases and J by 1 base; unmatched bases: 12. Looked up from germline, CDR1 is MNHEY and CDR2 is SVGAGI. In DNA form, the CDR3 reads TGTGCCAGCAGCCCGTCAGTACTAGCGGCGGGCACAGATACGCAGTATTTT. Its translation is CASSPSVLAAGTDTQYF.

Worth noting for this clonotype: The junction does not match germline at one end; this may be a read error. The chain joins TRBV5-1 to TRBJ2-2; the D gene is possibly TRBD2 (6 bases). Germline V CDR1 and CDR2: SGHRS, YFSETQ. CDR3 size: 11 residues. This CDR3 reads CASSLNGGLFF. The CDR3 DNA is TGCGCCAGCAGCTTGAACGGGGGGCTGTTTTTT. Full variable domain (remainder filled in from reference TRBV5-1 and TRBJ2-2): KAGVTQTPRYLIKTRGQQVTLSCSPISGHRSVSWYQQTPGQGLQFLFEYFSETQRNKGNFPGRFSGRQFSNSRSEMNVSTLELGDSALYLCASSLNGGLFFGEGSRLTVL.

This clonotype was observed a few times. The chain carries TRBV18 and TRBJ2-2; 10 bases line up with TRBD1. Germline CDR1 KGHSH, CDR2 LQKENI. With V trimmed by 2 bases and J by 7 bases, 4 bases remained unmatched. This CDR3 comprises 15 residues. The CDR3 bases are TGTGCCAGCTCACCAAGACAGGGGGCGCACGGGGAGCTGTTTTTT. This gives the protein CASSPRQGAHGELFF.

This clonotype was found a few times. This sequence joins TRBV6-5 and TRBJ2-3, with 10 bases aligning to TRBD2. This CDR3 is 15 amino acids long. The germline V gene encodes CDR1 MNHEY and CDR2 SVGAGI. V lost 5 bases, J lost 3 bases, and 5 bases stayed unmatched. CDR3 sequence reads: CASSPSGSATDTQYF. The DNA for the CDR3 is TGTGCCAGCAGTCCTAGCGGGAGCGCTACAGATACGCAGTATTTT.

At least ten counts were recorded for this clonotype. The chain has TRBV24-1 and TRBJ2-7, with D tentatively TRBD2 (5 bases). Germline V gives CDR1 KGHDR, CDR2 SFDVKD. CDR3 length: 15 residues. V lost 4 bases and J lost 0, with 12 bases in between. DNA for the CDR3: TGTGCCACCAGTGAGCATCCGGGGTCCTCCTACGAGCAGTACTTC. Translating gives CATSEHPGSSYEQYF.

This clonotype was observed a few times. This rearrangement joins TRBV7-2 to TRBJ2-7; 8 bases line up with TRBD1. The CDR3 runs 15 residues. V lost 1 base to trimming and J lost 6 bases; unmatched junction nucleotides: 8. CDR1 SGHTA and CDR2 FQGNSA come from the germline V gene. CDR3 bases: TGTGCCAGCAGCTTAGGTAGGACAGGGCTAGGCGAGCAGTACTTC. It codes for CASSLGRTGLGEQYF.

A few counts support this clonotype. The chain links TRBV2 to TRBJ1-2; D perhaps matches TRBD1 (6 bases). The CDR3 has 13 residues. V lost 6 bases and J lost 2, with 10 bases in between. CDR1 is SNHLY, CDR2 FYNNEI, per germline. The CDR3 region is CASSAGQNYGYTF. CDR3 coding DNA: TGTGCCAGCAGCGCCGGACAGAACTATGGCTACACCTTC.

The sample holds a few counts of this clonotype. The chain is built from TRBV18 and TRBJ1-2; D ambiguous. Germline CDR1 is KGHSH and CDR2 is LQKENI. CDR3 length equals 13 residues. Between the trimmed V and J ends, which lost 2 bases and 8 bases, there was a span of 12 bases. The CDR3 DNA follows: TGTGCCAGCTCACCAGTGGACTCACGCGGCTACACCTTC. Its protein is CASSPVDSRGYTF. Drawing the rest from reference TRBV18 and TRBJ1-2, the complete variable domain is NAGVMQNPRHLVRRRGQEARLRCSPMKGHSHVYWYRQLPEEGLKFMVYLQKENIIDESGMPKERFSAEFPKEGPSILRIQQVVRGDSAAYFCASSPVDSRGYTFGSGTRLTVV.

The gene calls are TRBV20-1 and TRBJ2-3; D is undetermined. This CDR3 is built from 14 residues. CDR1 and CDR2 (germline): DFQATT, SNEGSKA (reference sequence). V was shortened by 4 bases and J by 8 bases, with 19 bases between the two germline ends. The CDR3 here is CSANGPESSGTQYF. CDR3 bases: TGCAGTGCTAACGGCCCGGAGTCCAGTGGTACGCAGTATTTT.

At least ten counts were recorded for this clonotype. V and J are TRBV29-1 and TRBJ2-7; D is possibly TRBD1 or TRBD2 (5 bases each). The CDR3 consists of 13 residues. Germline values: CDR1 SQVTM, CDR2 ANQGSEA. Trimming left V 7 bases short and J 7 bases short, with 20 bases between. The CDR3 region is CSARLGTLGEQYF. The DNA of the CDR3 is TGCAGCGCCCGACTGGGGACGTTGGGGGAGCAGTACTTC.

This clonotype has just one count. The chain has TRBV4-1 and TRBJ1-1, with 8 bases identical to TRBD1. The CDR3 is 14 residues long. Germline V gene data show CDR1 as MGHRA and CDR2 as YSYEKL. The V segment lost 2 bases and the J segment 4 bases; nucleotides outside the gene matches: 3. CDR3 residues: CASSQQGAVTEAFF. The CDR3 bases are TGCGCCAGCAGCCAACAGGGGGCGGTCACTGAAGCTTTCTTT.

This clonotype was found many times. The V and J genes are TRBV5-1 and TRBJ2-5; TRBD1 matches 8 bases. The CDR3 covers 18 residues. The V gene's germline CDR1 is SGHRS and CDR2 YFSETQ. The J segment lost 1 base and the V segment lost 0 bases, leaving 11 bases of the junction unmatched. The CDR3 nucleotides are TGCGCCAGCAGCTTGGCCCAGGGGGCGTTTTCTCCCCAAGAGACCCAGTACTTC. It encodes CASSLAQGAFSPQETQYF.

This clonotype was picked up a small number of times. The gene calls are TRBV6-1 and TRBJ2-1; D gene unclear. The V end lost 5 bases, the J end lost 1 base, and 9 bases lay between the germline ends. The germline gives CDR1 MNHNS, CDR2 SASEGT. This CDR3 region has 14 residues. CDR3 protein: CASSSEASYNEQFF. The CDR3 DNA follows: TGTGCCAGCAGTTCCGAGGCGTCCTACAATGAGCAGTTCTTC.

The CDR3: CASRDRGPVYGYTF. CDR3 in DNA: TGTGCCAGCAGGGACAGGGGTCCAGTCTATGGCTACACCTTC. This chain joins TRBV12-3 or TRBV12-4 and TRBJ1-2, with TRBD1 matching over 9 bases. The CDR3 runs to 14 residues. V was pared by 6 bases and J by 4 bases, with 6 bases of the junction left unmatched.

This sequence joins TRBV5-1 and TRBJ1-1, with D possibly being TRBD1 (6 bases). The CDR3 loop spans 16 amino acids. The germline V gene encodes CDR1 SGHRS and CDR2 YFSETQ. Trimming shortened V by 3 bases and J by 4 bases, and 19 bases separated the two germline ends. CDR3 region: CASSSTGGQGRTEAFF. Here the CDR3 DNA reads TGCGCCAGCAGCTCCACCGGGGGGCAGGGCCGCACTGAAGCTTTCTTT.

This clonotype occurred many times. The chain links TRBV18 to TRBJ2-5, with D possibly TRBD2 on 5 matching bases. Germline values: CDR1 KGHSH, CDR2 LQKENI. The CDR3 contains 13 residues. Trimming cost V 8 bases and J 1 base, with 11 bases left between them. The CDR3, as DNA: TGTGCCAGCAGCCCCGGACTCCAAGAGACCCAGTACTTC. This sequence encodes CASSPGLQETQYF.

This chain connects TRBV12-3 or TRBV12-4 to TRBJ2-2; maybe TRBD2 (6 bases). CDR3 size: 12 residues. V was trimmed by 6 bases and J by 7 bases, leaving 9 bases between them. DNA of the CDR3: TGTGCCAGCAGGGAGGGAGTCGGGGAGCTGTTTTTT. This encodes CASREGVGELFF.

This clonotype was seen more than once but under ten times. The chain employs TRBV7-2 and TRBJ2-7; D is tentatively TRBD1 or TRBD2 (5 bases each). CDR3 size: 15 residues. Germline loops: CDR1 SGHTA, CDR2 FQGNSA. The ends were cut back, 0 bases at V and 7 bases at J, with 16 bases in the middle. CDR3 region: CASSLAGTINREQYF. In DNA form, the CDR3 reads TGTGCCAGCAGCTTAGCCGGGACCATCAATCGGGAGCAGTACTTC.